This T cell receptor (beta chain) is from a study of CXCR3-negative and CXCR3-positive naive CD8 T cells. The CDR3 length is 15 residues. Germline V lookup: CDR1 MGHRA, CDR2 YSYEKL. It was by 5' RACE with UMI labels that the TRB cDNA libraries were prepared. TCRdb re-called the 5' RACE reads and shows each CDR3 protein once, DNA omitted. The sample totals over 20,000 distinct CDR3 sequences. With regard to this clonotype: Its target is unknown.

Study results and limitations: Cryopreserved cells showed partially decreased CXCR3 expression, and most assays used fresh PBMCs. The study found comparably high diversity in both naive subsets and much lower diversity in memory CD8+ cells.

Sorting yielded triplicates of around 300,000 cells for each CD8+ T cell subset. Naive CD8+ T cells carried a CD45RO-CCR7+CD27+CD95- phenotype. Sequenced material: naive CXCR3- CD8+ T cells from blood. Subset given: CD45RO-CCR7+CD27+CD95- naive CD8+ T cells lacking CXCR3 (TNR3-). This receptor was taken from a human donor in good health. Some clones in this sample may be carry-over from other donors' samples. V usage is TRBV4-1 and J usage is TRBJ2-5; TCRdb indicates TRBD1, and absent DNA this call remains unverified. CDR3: CASSQDPGGQETQYF.